This T cell receptor beta chain is drawn from a study of cytomegalovirus exposure and HLA in healthy donors. Across the whole study: Among 150 million to 200 million T cells, an earlier analysis found around 100 million unique TCR beta sequences.

Vbeta (60) and Jbeta (13) primers were used in the PCR. Profiled with immunoSEQ multiplex PCR; TCRdb holds only in-frame clones, not every one. The repertoire has some 93,000 clones, 65% of them found once; the top ten carry 5.9%. The germline gives CDR1 SGHDT, CDR2 YYEEEE. Trimming stripped 6 bases from V and 0 bases from J, with 15 bases between. The CDR3 contains 16 residues. What was sequenced was PBMCs. The clonotype originates from a boy aged 5-17 years in good health and CMV-seropositive. V gene TRBV5-6 combines with J gene TRBJ2-2; D perhaps matches TRBD2 (6 bases). The CDR3 bases are TGTGCCAGCACCCTAAGTGGAGGGACGAACACCGGGGAGCTGTTTTTT. Translating gives CASTLSGGTNTGELFF.